This T cell receptor (beta chain) came from a study of blood T cells in healthy people across ages. This clonotype was observed a single time. One end of the junction does not line up with germline, which may come from a read error. A second PCR of about 6 to 12 cycles used a sample-barcoded 5' primer and a J-beta primer mix. Each TCR beta cDNA got a 12-nucleotide random molecular identifier. TCRdb processed the 5' RACE reads anew with MiXCR; each CDR3 protein has one entry. The table records 890,000 or so distinct CDR3 sequences, roughly 60% of them present only once. Sequencing was done on a sample of blood. This receptor was identified in a man aged 25 to 45 in good health.

This chain's CDR3 is CSARGLAGDHEQYF. CDR3 nucleotides: TGCAGTGCGAGAGGGCTAGCGGGTGACCACGAGCAGTACTTC. V gene TRBV20-1 combines with J gene TRBJ2-1; 8 bases match TRBD2. The DNA end is more similar to TRBJ2-7, so the J call may be wrong. This CDR3 spans 14 amino acids. Germline assignment: CDR1 DFQATT and CDR2 SNEGSKA (reference sequence).